The 4 T cell receptor beta chains given below trace back to one sample, sequenced in a study of blood T cells in healthy people across ages. A sample-barcoded 5' primer and a J-beta primer mix were used in a second PCR of roughly 7 to 12 cycles. MiXCR was run by TCRdb on the 5' RACE reads, yielding one entry per CDR3 protein. The sample consists of 1.5 million to 2 million distinct CDR3 sequences, roughly 30% of them appearing once. The source material was blood. The receptors shown here come from a woman aged 25 to 39 in good health.

This clonotype was found a few times. The chain couples TRBV7-2 to TRBJ2-3; 15 bases line up with TRBD2. The CDR3 is made up of 16 amino acids. V lost 4 bases, J lost 4 bases, and 3 bases stayed unmatched. Germline CDR1 SGHTA, CDR2 FQGNSA. CDR3: CASSSRTSGRADTQYF. CDR3 nucleotide sequence: TGTGCCAGCAGCTCACGGACTAGCGGGAGGGCAGATACGCAGTATTTT. The variable domain in full, completed from reference TRBV7-2 and TRBJ2-3, reads GAGVSQSPSNKVTEKGKDVELRCDPISGHTALYWYRQSLGQGLEFLIYFQGNSAPDKSGLPSDRFSAERTGGSVSTLTIQRTQQEDSAVYLCASSSRTSGRADTQYFGPGTRLTVL.

Turning to this clonotype: The germline gene is not matched at one end of the junction; a read error may be the cause. The chain links TRBV6-1 to TRBJ2-3; 13 bases align to TRBD2. CDR3 length: 16 residues. CDR1 is MNHNS and CDR2 is SASEGT in the germline V gene. Written as DNA, the CDR3 is TGTGCCAGCAGCGAAGGGACTAGCGGGAAAACAGATACGCAGTATTTT. This translates into CASSEGTSGKTDTQYF.

In this sample, this clonotype turned up many times. The chain uses TRBV4-2 and TRBJ1-2; D is uncertain. V lost 4 bases and J lost 1, with 13 bases in between. The CDR3 runs to 15 residues. Germline V CDR1 and CDR2: LGHNA, YNFKEQ. The CDR3 reads CASSRPGSLNYGYTF. Written as DNA, the CDR3 is TGTGCCAGCAGCCGCCCCGGATCCCTTAACTATGGCTACACCTTC.

This clonotype was seen only a few times. The chain joins TRBV18 to TRBJ2-1; the D gene is possibly TRBD2 (5 bases). Between the trimmed V and J ends, which lost 4 bases and 4 bases, there was a span of 17 bases. The CDR3 is made up of 16 amino acids. Germline-derived CDR1 and CDR2 are KGHSH and LQKENI. For the CDR3, the DNA is TGTGCCAGCTCACGAAGGGAGCGCAATGCGTACAATGAGCAGTTCTTC. It specifies CASSRRERNAYNEQFF.